The sequence of this T cell receptor (beta chain) was determined in a study of OX40 agonist ivuxolimab in advanced cancers. In terms of the full investigation: Ivuxolimab was an agonistic, fully human IgG2 monoclonal antibody directed against OX40 (CD134), a costimulatory receptor. Intravenous ivuxolimab was administered to patients every 2 weeks at six dose levels: 0.01, 0.1, 0.3, 1.5, 3 and 10 mg/kg. Among the roughly 50 dose-escalation patients, approximately 20 had hepatocellular carcinoma, around 15 melanoma, 9 renal cell carcinoma and 9 head and neck cancer. A male proportion of 75% to 85% and a mean age of approximately 62 years, ranging from roughly 23 to 80, were recorded for the dose-escalation cohort. Patients were allowed to have had prior anti-PD-1, anti-PD-L1 or anti-CTLA-4 therapy, and 40% of the dose-escalation patients had previously received checkpoint inhibitors. Partial responses occurred in three dose-escalation patients: two with cutaneous melanoma and one with hepatocellular carcinoma. The purpose of peripheral TCRbeta sequencing was to test whether ivuxolimab changed TCR sequence diversity and led to clonal T-cell expansion. The paper covers the monotherapy dose-escalation part of the phase I ivuxolimab trial, which included N of about 56 patients. The paper as a whole reports these results and caveats: At doses of 0.1 to 3.0 mg/kg, clonal expansion of both CD4+ and CD8+ T cells in blood was seen between baseline and week 6. After ivuxolimab, more expanded clones were found on average in CD8+ T cells than in CD4+ T cells. Antigen specificity was not determined for the clonally expanded peripheral T cells. Partial responders in the 0.1-3.0 mg/kg groups had among the lowest normalized peripheral clonal expansion, especially among CD8+ T cells. Low levels of normalized T-cell clonal expansion were also shown by some nonresponding patients.

Patients with a history of autoimmune disease or receiving systemic immunosuppression were excluded from the trial. Peripheral blood for TCR sequencing was drawn from every dose cohort at baseline, at cycle 4 day 1 and at cycle 7 day 1. Samples were obtained from an open-label, multicenter, first-in-human phase I dose-escalation trial of ivuxolimab. Adults with locally advanced or metastatic melanoma, renal cell carcinoma, hepatocellular carcinoma or head and neck squamous cell carcinoma were enrolled in the trial. Before TCR sequencing, CD4+ and CD8+ T cells were separately sorted from peripheral blood. About this clone: Its cognate antigen has yet to be identified. Base qualities are not recorded, but no much larger clone differs from it by a single base.

Spanning cysteine to phenylalanine, the CDR3 consists of 16 amino acids. Solely the CDR3 DNA is kept, with 48 bases framed from the first base. CDR1 MNHEY and CDR2 SMNVEV are derived from the germline V gene (reference sequence). For this chain, trimming is 6 bases at the V end and 2 bases at the J end, and the number of junction bases without a gene match is 6. Genomic DNA was extracted from sorted cells for sequencing of the TCRbeta CDR3 region. The immunoSEQ Assay was used to sequence the TCRbeta CDR3 regions. TCRdb stores this immuneACCESS table with in-frame sequences only. Part of the clones is absent; in the studies checked, under half of the shortfall reflects unresolved V genes, and no reason is known for the rest. The sample has 35,000 to 45,000 clones on record, 85% to 95% of them singletons. The ten most abundant clones make up approximately 14% of the sample.

The chain employs TRBV27 and TRBJ2-6; TRBD2 matches 8 bases in the middle. The origin of this receptor is an adult with an advanced solid tumor such as melanoma, head and neck, liver or kidney cancer. This specimen consisted of CD4+ or CD8+ T cells sorted from blood, obtained in a trial of the OX40 agonist ivuxolimab. At the DNA level, the sequence is TGTGCCAGCAGGGGGGCGGGGGGCGCTGGGGCCAACGTCCTGACTTTC. It codes for CASRGAGGAGANVLTF.